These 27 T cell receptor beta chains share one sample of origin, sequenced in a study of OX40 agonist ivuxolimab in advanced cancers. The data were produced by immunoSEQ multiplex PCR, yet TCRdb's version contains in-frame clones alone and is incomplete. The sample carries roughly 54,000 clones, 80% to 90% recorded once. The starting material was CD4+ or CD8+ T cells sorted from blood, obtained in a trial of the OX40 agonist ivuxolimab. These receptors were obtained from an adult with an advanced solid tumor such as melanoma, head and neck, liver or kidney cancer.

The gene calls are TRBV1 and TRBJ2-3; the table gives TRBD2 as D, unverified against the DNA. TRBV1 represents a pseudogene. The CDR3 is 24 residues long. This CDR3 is CTSSPITSGRALMFLLLSTDTQYF. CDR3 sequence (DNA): TGCACCAGCAGCCCCATCACTAGCGGGAGGGCCTTAATGTTTTTACTGCTTAGCACAGATACGCAGTATTTT.

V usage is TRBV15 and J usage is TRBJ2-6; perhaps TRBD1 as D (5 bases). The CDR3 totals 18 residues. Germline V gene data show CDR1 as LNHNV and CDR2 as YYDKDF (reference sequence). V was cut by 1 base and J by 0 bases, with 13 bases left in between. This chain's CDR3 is CATSRGQGHNSGANVLTF. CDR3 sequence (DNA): TGTGCCACCAGCAGAGGCCAAGGACACAACTCTGGGGCCAACGTCCTGACTTTC.

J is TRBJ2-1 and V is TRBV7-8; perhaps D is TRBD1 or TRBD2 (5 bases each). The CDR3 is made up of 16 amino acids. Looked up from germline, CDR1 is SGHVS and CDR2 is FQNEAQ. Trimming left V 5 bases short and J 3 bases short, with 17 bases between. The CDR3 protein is CASSGARVALYNEQFF. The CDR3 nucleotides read TGTGCCAGCAGCGGGGCGCGAGTAGCGCTCTACAATGAGCAGTTCTTC.

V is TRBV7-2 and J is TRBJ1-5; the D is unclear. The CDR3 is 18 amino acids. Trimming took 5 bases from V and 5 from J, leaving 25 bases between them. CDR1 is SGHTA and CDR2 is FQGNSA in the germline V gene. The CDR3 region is CASSPAIGPGWQHQPQHF. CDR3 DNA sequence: TGTGCCAGCAGCCCCGCGATCGGTCCCGGCTGGCAGCATCAGCCCCAGCATTTT.

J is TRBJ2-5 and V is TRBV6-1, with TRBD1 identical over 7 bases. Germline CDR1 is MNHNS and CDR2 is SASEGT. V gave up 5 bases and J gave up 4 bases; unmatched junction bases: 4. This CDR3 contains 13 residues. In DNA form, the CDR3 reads TGTGCCAGCAGTTCGGACAGGCGAGAGACCCAGTACTTC. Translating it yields CASSSDRRETQYF.

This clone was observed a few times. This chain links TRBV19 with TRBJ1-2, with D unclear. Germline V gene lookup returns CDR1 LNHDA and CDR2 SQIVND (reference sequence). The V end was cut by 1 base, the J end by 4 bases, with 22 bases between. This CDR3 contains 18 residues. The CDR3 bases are TGTGCCAGTAGTATAGGACGCCAGTCCGGGATCGAGGCCTATGGCTACACCTTC. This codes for CASSIGRQSGIEAYGYTF.

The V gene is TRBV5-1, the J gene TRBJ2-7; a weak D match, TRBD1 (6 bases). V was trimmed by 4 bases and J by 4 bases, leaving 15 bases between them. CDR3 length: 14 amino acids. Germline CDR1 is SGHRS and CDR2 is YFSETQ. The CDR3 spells CASSQGGQGYEQYF. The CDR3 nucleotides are TGCGCCAGCAGCCAGGGTGGGCAGGGGTACGAGCAGTACTTC.

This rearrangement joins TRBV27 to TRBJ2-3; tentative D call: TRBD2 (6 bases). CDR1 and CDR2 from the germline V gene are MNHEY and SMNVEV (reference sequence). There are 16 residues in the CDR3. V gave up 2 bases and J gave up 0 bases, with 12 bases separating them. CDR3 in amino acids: CASSLAGIYSTDTQYF. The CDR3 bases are TGTGCCAGCAGTTTAGCGGGAATCTATAGCACAGATACGCAGTATTTT.

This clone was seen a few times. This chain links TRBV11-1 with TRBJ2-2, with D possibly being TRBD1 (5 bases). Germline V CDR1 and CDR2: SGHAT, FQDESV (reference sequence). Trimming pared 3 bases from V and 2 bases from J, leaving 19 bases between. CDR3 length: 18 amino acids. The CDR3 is CASSFPSKKQENTGELFF. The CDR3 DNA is TGTGCCAGCAGCTTTCCTTCGAAGAAACAGGAAAACACCGGGGAGCTGTTTTTT.

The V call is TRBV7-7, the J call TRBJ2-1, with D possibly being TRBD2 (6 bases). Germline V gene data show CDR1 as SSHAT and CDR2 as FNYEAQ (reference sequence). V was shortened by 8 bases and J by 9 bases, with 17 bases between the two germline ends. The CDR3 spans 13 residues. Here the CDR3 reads CASAPDYFGEQFF. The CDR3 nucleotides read TGTGCCAGCGCACCGGACTACTTTGGTGAGCAGTTCTTC.

The CDR3: CASSIWDWTEGEKLFF. The CDR3 DNA sequence: TGTGCCAGTAGTATCTGGGACTGGACGGAGGGTGAAAAACTGTTTTTT. The genes are TRBV19 and TRBJ1-4, with D possibly TRBD1 on 5 matching bases. Germline CDR1 and CDR2: LNHDA and SQIVND (reference sequence). Trimming took off 3 bases at V and 7 bases at J, with 18 bases between the two ends. This CDR3 has 16 amino acids.

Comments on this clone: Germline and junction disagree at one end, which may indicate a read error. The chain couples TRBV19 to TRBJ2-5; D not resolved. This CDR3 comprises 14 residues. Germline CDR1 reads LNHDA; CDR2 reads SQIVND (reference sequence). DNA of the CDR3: TGTGCCAGTAGTAAAACTGGGAATCAAGGGACCCAGTACTTC. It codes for CASSKTGNQGTQYF. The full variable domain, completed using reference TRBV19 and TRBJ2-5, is DGGITQSPKYLFRKEGQNVTLSCEQNLNHDAMYWYRQDPGQGLRLIYYSQIVNDFQKGDIAEGYSVSREKKESFPLTVTSAQKNPTAFYLCASSKTGNQGTQYFGPGTRLLVL.

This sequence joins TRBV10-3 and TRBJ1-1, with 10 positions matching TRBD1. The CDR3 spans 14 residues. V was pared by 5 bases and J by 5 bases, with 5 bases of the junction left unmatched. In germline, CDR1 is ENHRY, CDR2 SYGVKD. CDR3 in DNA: TGTGCCATCAGTTTCGGACAGGGGGGGACTGAAGCTTTCTTT. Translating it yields CAISFGQGGTEAFF.

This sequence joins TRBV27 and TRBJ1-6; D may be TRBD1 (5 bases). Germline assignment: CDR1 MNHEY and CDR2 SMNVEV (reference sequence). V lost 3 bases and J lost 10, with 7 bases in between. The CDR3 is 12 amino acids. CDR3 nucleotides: TGTGCCAGCAGTTTTGGGGACTCACCCCTCCACTTT. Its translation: CASSFGDSPLHF.

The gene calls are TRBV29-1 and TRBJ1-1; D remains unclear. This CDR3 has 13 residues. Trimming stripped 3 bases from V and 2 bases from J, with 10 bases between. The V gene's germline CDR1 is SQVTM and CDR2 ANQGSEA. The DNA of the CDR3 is TGCAGCGTTGACCGAAGGGATAACACTGAAGCTTTCTTT. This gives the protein CSVDRRDNTEAFF.

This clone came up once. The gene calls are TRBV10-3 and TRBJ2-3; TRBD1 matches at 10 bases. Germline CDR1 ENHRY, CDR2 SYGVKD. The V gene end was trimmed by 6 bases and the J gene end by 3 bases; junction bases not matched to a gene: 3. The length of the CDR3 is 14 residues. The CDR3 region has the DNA TGTGCCATCAGGAGACAGGGGGCAACAGATACGCAGTATTTT. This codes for CAIRRQGATDTQYF.

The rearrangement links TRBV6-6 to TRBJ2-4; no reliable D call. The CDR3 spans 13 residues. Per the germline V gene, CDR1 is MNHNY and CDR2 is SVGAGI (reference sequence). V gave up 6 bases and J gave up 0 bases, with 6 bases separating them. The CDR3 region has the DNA TGTGCCAGCAGGGCACTAGCCAAAAACATTCAGTACTTC. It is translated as CASRALAKNIQYF.

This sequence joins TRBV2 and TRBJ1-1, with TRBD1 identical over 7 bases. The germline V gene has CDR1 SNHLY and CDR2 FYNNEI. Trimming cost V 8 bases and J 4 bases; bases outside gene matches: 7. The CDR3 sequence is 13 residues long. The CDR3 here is CASRQGWATEAFF. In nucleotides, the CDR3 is TGTGCCAGCCGACAGGGCTGGGCCACTGAAGCTTTCTTT.

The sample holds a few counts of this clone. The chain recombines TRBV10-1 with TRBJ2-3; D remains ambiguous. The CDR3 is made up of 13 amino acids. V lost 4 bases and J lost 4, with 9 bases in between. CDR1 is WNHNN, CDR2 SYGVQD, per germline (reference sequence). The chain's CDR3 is CASSAGEPDTQYF. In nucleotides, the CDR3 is TGCGCCAGCAGTGCTGGGGAACCAGATACGCAGTATTTT.

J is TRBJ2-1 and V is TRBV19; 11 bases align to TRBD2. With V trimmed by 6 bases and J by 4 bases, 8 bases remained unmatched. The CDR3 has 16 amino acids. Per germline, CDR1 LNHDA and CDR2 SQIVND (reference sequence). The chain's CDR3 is CASRGSGRARYNEQFF. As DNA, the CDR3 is TGTGCCAGTAGAGGTAGCGGGAGGGCCCGGTACAATGAGCAGTTCTTC.

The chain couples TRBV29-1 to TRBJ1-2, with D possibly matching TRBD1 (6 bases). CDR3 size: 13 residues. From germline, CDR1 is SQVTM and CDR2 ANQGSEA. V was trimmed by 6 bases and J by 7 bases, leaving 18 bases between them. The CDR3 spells CSVQQGPEAGYTF. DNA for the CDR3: TGCAGCGTACAACAGGGCCCTGAAGCTGGCTACACCTTC.

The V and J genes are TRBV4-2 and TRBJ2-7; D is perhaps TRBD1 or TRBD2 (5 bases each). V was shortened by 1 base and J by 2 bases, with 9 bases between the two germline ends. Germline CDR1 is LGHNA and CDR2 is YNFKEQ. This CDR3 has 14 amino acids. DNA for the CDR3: TGTGCCAGCAGCCAAGCCTGGGGGACCTACGAGCAGTACTTC. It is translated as CASSQAWGTYEQYF.

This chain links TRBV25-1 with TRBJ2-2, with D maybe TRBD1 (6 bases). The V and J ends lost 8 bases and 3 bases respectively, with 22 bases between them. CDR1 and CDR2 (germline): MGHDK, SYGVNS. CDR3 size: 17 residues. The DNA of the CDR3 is TGTGCCAGCGAGGGAATTTACAGGGAAAGTTACACCGGGGAGCTGTTTTTT. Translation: CASEGIYRESYTGELFF.

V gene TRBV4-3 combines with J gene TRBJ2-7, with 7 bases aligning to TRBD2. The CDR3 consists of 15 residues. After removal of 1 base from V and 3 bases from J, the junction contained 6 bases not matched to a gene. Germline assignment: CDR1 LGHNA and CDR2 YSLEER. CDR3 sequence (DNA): TGCGCCAGCAGCCAAGGCCGGGACTATTTCTACGAGCAGTACTTC. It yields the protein CASSQGRDYFYEQYF.

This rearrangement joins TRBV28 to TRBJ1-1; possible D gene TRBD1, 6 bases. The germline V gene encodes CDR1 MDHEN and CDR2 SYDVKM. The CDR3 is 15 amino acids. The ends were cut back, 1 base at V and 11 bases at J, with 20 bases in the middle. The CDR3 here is CASSLLGGPAAGAFF. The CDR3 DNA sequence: TGTGCCAGCAGTTTATTGGGGGGGCCTGCGGCCGGGGCTTTCTTT.

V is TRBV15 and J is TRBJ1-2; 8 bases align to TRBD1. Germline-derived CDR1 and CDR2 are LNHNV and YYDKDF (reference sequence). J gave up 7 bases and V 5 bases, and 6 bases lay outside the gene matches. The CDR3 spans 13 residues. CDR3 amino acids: CATSVRTGTGYTF. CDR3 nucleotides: TGTGCCACCAGCGTACGGACAGGGACTGGCTACACCTTC. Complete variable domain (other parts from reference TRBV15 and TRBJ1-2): DAMVIQNPRYQVTQFGKPVTLSCSQTLNHNVMYWYQQKSSQAPKLLFHYYDKDFNNEADTPDNFQSRRPNTSFCFLDIRSPGLGDTAMYLCATSVRTGTGYTFGSGTRLTVV.

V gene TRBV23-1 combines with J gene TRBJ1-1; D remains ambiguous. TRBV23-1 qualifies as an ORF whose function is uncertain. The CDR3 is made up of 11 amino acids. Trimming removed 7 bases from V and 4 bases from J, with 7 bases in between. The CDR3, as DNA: TGCGCCAGCACTTCCCCCACTGAAGCTTTCTTT. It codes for CASTSPTEAFF.